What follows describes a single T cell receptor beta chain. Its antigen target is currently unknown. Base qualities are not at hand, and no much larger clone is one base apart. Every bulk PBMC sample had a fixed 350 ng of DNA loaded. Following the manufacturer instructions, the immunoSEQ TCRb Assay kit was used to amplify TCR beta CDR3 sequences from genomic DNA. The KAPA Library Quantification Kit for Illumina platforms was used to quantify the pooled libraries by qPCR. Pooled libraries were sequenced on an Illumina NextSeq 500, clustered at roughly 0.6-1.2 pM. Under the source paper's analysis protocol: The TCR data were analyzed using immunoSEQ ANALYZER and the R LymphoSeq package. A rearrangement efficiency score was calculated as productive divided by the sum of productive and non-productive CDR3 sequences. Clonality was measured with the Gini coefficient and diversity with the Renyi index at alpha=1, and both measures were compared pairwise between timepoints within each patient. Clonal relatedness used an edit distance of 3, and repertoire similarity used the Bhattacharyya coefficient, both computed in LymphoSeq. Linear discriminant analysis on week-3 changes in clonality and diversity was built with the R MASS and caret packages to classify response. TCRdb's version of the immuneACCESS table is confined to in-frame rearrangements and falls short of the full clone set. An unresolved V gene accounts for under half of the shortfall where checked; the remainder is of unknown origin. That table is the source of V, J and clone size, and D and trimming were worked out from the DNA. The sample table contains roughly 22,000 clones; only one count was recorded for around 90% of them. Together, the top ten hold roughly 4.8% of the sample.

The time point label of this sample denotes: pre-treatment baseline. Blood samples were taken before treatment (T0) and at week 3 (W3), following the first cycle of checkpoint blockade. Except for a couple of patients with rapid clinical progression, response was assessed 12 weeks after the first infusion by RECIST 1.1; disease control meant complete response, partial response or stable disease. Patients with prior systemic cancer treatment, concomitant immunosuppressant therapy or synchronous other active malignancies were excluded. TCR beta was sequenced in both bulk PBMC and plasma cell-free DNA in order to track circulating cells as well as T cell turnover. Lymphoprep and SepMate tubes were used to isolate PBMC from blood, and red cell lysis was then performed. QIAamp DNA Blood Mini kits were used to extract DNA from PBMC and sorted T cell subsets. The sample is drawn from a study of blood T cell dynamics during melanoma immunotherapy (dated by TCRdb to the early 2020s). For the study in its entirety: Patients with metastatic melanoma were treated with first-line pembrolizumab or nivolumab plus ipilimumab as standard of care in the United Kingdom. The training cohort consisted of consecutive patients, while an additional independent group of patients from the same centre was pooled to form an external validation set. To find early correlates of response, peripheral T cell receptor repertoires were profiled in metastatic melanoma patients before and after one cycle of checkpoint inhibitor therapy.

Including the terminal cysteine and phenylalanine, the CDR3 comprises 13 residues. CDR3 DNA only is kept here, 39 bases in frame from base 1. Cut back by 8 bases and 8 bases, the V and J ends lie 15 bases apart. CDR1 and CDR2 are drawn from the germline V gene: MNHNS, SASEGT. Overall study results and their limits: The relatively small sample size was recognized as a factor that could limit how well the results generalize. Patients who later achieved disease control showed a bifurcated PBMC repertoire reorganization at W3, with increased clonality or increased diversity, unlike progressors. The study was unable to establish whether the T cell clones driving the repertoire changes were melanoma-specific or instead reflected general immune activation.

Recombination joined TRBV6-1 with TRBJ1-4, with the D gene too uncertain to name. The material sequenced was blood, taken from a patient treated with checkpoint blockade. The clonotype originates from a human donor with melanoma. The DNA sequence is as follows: TGTGCCAGCCTCCCGGGGTCGAGGGAAAAACTGTTTTTT. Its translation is CASLPGSREKLFF.